The rows below give T cell receptor beta chains drawn from one sample of a study of blood T cell repertoires in COVID-19. Here immunoSEQ multiplex PCR was the method, and the copy in TCRdb shows in-frame clones only, minus some. The sample shows some 49,000 clones, roughly four fifths of them seen only once. The specimen sequenced was peripheral blood. The origin of the receptors is a woman aged 55-75 years with acute or convalescent COVID-19. Both conserved end residues are trimmed from each CDR3. A D gene is named only where the DNA matches it firmly. Some rows mark clone size as missing; the rest say once, few, many or name a class of expanded clone.

clone size	J gene	D gene	V gene	CDR3 protein
.	TRBJ1-1	.	TRBV30	AWGLGPSEAF
.	TRBJ2-1	.	TRBV7-8	ASSLRVSSYNEQF
few	TRBJ1-5	.	TRBV6-5	ASSPGHFQPQH
.	TRBJ2-6	.	TRBV13	ASSYWSSGANVLT
.	TRBJ2-3	.	TRBV7-2	ASSPSTDTQY
.	TRBJ2-1	TRBD2	TRBV4-2	ASSQSNTGGSYNEQF
.	TRBJ2-7	TRBD2	TRBV4-2	ASSRRLAGEYEQY
few	TRBJ1-2	.	TRBV25-1	ASRQGFGYGYT
few	TRBJ2-7	.	TRBV29-1	SVLSTGEQY
.	TRBJ1-1	.	TRBV12-3/TRBV12-4	ASSLLQGGEAF
.	TRBJ1-1	.	TRBV29-1	SVVPYSTEAF
.	TRBJ1-2	.	TRBV15	ATSRDGSAVQYGYT
once	TRBJ1-2	TRBD1	TRBV6-6	ASSYGTGEGYT
.	TRBJ1-5	.	TRBV7-2	ASSTSGNSNQPQH
few	TRBJ2-7	TRBD1	TRBV18	ASSRPGQGAYEQY
.	TRBJ1-1	TRBD1	TRBV7-6	ASSLVTGQGGTEAF
.	TRBJ1-3	TRBD1	TRBV6-1	ASSDQGTGSLYGNTIY
.	TRBJ2-7	.	TRBV2	ASTFLRDLYEQY
.	TRBJ2-5	.	TRBV9	ASSSQETQY
.	TRBJ1-3	.	TRBV5-4	ASSLKQSGNTIY
.	TRBJ2-1	TRBD1	TRBV5-1	ASSIYLGTAIYNEQF
.	TRBJ1-1	.	TRBV5-4	ASSWGGVTEAF
once	TRBJ1-5	TRBD1	TRBV15	ATSDREDDSNQPQH
.	TRBJ1-5	TRBD1	TRBV5-1	ASSLMTGVNQPQH
.	TRBJ2-2	TRBD1	TRBV5-1	ASSPQAFRGRDTGELF